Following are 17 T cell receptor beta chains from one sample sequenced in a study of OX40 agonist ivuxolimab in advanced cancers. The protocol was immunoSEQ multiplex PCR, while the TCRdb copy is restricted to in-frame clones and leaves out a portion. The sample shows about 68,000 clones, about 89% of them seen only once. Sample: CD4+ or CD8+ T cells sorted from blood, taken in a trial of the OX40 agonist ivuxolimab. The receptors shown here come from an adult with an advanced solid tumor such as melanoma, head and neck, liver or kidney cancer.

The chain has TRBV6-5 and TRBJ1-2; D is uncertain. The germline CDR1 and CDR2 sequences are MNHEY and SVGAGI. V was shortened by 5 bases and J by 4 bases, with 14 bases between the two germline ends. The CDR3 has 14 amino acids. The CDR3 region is CASSIRSGGYGYTF. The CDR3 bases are TGTGCCAGCAGTATTCGTTCAGGAGGCTATGGCTACACCTTC.

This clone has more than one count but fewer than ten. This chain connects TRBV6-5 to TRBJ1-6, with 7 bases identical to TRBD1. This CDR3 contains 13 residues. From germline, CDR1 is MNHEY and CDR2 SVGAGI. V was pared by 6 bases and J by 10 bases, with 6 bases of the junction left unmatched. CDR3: CASSPDRDSPLHF. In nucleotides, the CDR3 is TGTGCCAGCAGCCCAGACAGGGACTCACCCCTCCACTTT.

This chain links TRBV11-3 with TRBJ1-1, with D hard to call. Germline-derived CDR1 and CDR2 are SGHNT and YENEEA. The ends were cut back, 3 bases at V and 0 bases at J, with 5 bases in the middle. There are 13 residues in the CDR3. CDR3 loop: CASSFQVNTEAFF. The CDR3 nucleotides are TGTGCCAGCAGCTTTCAAGTGAACACTGAAGCTTTCTTT.

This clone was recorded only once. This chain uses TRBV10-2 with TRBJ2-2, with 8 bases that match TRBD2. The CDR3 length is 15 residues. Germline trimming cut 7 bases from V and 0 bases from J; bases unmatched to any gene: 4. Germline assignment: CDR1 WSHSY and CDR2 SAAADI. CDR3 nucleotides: TGCGCCAGCAAAACTAGCGGAGCGAACACCGGGGAGCTGTTTTTT. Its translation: CASKTSGANTGELFF.

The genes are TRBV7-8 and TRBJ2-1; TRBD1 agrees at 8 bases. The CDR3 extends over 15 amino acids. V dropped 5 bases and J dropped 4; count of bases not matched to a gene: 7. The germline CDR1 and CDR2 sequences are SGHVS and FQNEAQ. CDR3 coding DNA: TGTGCCAGCAGCCCAGGGACAGGTGAATACAATGAGCAGTTCTTC. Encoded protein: CASSPGTGEYNEQFF.

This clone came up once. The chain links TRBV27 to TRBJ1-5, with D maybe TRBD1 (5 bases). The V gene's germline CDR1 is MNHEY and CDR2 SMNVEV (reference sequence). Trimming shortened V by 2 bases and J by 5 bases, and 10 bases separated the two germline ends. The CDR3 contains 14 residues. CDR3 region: CASSLAGWDQPQHF. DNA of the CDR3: TGTGCCAGCAGTTTAGCAGGGTGGGATCAGCCCCAGCATTTT.

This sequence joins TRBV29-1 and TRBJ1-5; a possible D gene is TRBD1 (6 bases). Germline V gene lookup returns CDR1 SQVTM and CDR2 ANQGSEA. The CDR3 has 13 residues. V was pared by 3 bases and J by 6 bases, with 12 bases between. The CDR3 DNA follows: TGCAGCGTTGATTGGGGGGGCGGTCAGCCCCAGCATTTT. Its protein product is CSVDWGGGQPQHF.

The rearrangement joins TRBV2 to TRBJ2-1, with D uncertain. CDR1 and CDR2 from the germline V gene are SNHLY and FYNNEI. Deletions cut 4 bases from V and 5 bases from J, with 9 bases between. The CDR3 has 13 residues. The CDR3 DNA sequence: TGTGCCAGCAGTGGATCGCCCGACAATGAGCAGTTCTTC. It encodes CASSGSPDNEQFF.

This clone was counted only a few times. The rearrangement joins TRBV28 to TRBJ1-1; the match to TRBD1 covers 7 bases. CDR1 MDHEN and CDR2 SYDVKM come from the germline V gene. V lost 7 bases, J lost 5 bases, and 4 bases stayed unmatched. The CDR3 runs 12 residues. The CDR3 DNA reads TGTGCCAGCACCCAGGGGGGGACTGAAGCTTTCTTT. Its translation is CASTQGGTEAFF.

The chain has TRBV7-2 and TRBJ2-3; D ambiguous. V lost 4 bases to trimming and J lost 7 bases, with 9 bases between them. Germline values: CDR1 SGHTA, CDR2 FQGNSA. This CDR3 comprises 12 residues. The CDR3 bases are TGTGCCAGCAGCTCCGTTCTTAATACGCAGTATTTT. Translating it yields CASSSVLNTQYF. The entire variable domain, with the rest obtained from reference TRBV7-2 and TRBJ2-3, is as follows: GAGVSQSPSNKVTEKGKDVELRCDPISGHTALYWYRQSLGQGLEFLIYFQGNSAPDKSGLPSDRFSAERTGGSVSTLTIQRTQQEDSAVYLCASSSVLNTQYFGPGTRLTVL.

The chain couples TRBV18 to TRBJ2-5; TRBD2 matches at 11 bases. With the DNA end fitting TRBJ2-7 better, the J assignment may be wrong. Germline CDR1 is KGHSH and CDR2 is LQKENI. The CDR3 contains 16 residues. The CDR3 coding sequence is TGTGCCAGCTCGCAGATTAGCGGGAGGGCCTCCTACGAGCAGTACTTC. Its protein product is CASSQISGRASYEQYF.

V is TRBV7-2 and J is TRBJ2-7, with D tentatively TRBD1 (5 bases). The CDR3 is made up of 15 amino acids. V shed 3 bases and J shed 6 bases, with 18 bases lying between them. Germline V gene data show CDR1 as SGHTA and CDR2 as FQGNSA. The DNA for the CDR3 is TGTGCCAGCAGCTTTTCAGGGAAAGTCCTCCGCGAGCAGTACTTC. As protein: CASSFSGKVLREQYF.

CDR3 DNA sequence: TGTGCCAGTACTCTATTCGGCACCCAAGAGACCCAGTACTTC. Protein sequence: CASTLFGTQETQYF. The V and J genes are TRBV2 and TRBJ2-5, with no clear D. The V end was cut by 9 bases, the J end by 1 base, with 15 bases between. This CDR3 region has 14 residues. Germline V gene sequence: CDR1 SNHLY, CDR2 FYNNEI. Filled out from reference TRBV2 and TRBJ2-5, the complete variable domain reads EPEVTQTPSHQVTQMGQEVILRCVPISNHLYFYWYRQILGQKVEFLVSFYNNEISEKSEIFDDQFSVERPDGSNFTLKIRSTKLEDSAMYFCASTLFGTQETQYFGPGTRLLVL.

As DNA, the CDR3 is TGTGCCAGCAGCTTGATGGAATTGGACAATCAGCCCCAGCATTTT. This translates into CASSLMELDNQPQHF. The genes are TRBV5-4 and TRBJ1-5; D is uncertain. The V gene lost 1 base and the J gene lost 3 bases, with 11 bases spanning the gap. Germline assignment: CDR1 SGHNT and CDR2 YYREEE (reference sequence). There are 15 residues in the CDR3.

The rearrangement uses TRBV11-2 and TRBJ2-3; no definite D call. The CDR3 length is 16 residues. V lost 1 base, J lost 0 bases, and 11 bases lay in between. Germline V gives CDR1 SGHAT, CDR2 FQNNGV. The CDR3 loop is CASSLAGGSSTDTQYF. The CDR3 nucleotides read TGTGCCAGCAGCTTAGCGGGCGGCAGTAGCACAGATACGCAGTATTTT. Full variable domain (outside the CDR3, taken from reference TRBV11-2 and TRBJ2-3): EAGVAQSPRYKIIEKRQSVAFWCNPISGHATLYWYQQILGQGPKLLIQFQNNGVVDDSQLPKDRFSAERLKGVDSTLKIQPAKLEDSAVYLCASSLAGGSSTDTQYFGPGTRLTVL.

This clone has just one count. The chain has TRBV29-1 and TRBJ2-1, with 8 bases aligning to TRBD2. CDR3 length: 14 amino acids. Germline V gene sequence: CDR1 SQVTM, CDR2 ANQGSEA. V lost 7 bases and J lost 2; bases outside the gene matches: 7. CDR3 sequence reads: CSGEREKTYNEQFF. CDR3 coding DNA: TGCAGCGGGGAGCGGGAGAAAACCTACAATGAGCAGTTCTTC.

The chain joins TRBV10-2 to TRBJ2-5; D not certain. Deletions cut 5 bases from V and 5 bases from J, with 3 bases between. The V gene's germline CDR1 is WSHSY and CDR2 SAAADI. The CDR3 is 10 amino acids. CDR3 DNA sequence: TGCGCCAGCAGTCATGAGACCCAGTACTTC. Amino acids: CASSHETQYF.